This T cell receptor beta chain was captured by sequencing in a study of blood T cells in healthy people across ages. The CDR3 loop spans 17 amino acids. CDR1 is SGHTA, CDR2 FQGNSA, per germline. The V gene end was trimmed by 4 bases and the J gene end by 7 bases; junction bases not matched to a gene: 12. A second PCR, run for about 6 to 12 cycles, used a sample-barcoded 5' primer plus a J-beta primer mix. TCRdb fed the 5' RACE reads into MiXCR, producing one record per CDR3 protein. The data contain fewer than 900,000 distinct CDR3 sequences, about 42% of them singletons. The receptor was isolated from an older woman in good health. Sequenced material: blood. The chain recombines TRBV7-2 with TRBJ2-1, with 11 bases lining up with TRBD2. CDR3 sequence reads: CASSSPPAGLAVNEQFF. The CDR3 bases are TGTGCCAGCAGCTCCCCCCCCGCGGGACTAGCGGTTAATGAGCAGTTCTTC.